This TCR beta chain derives from a study of blood T cell repertoires in COVID-19. Study at large: Whether acute or convalescent, the COVID-19 samples came from the United States, Italy and Spain. T cells, B-cell-depleted T cells, or PBMCs provided the cDNA or gDNA that served as material.

In the original processing: Estimates of nucleated cell counts were drawn from the amplification of reference gene primers. TCRdb's copy holds only in-frame clones and misses some; the assay was immunoSEQ multiplex PCR. Clonal size and the V and J genes are those of that table, whereas D and trimming came from the DNA. Of about 200,000 clones listed, approximately 90% are singletons. The CDR3 consists of 17 residues. The germline V and J ends were trimmed by 11 bases and 3 bases, with 25 bases remaining between them. Germline CDR1 and CDR2: WNHNN and SYGVQD (reference sequence). This clonotype was sampled from a man of 80 years or more with acute or convalescent COVID-19. V and J are TRBV10-1 and TRBJ1-4, with TRBD1 as a possible D gene (6 bases). The sequencing input was peripheral blood. This CDR3 reads CAGLKLKTRGSNEKLFF. The CDR3 region has the DNA TGCGCCGGCCTGAAGCTGAAGACCAGGGGATCTAATGAAAAACTGTTTTTT.